The sequence of this T cell receptor (beta chain) was determined in a study of PD-1 blockade in classical Hodgkin lymphoma. Findings and caveats of the study: Lower baseline TCR diversity marked trial partial responders and progressors. Healthy donors were reported to have higher baseline TCR diversity than newly diagnosed patients.

The sample holds one count of this clone. Its antigen is not known. The table came from immunoSEQ multiplex PCR; TCRdb's copy has only in-frame clones and leaves some out. The table shows tens of thousands of clones, with roughly 89% occurring only once. Every patient relapsed after autologous stem cell transplantation, and brentuximab vedotin exposure varied. Patients' outcomes at their best amounted to complete response, partial response or progressive disease. CDR3 length equals 13 residues. CDR1 is MNHNS, CDR2 SASEGT, per germline. Trimming at V came to 6 bases and at J to 3 bases, leaving 5 bases not matched to a gene.

The receptor comes from a human donor with classical Hodgkin lymphoma. The sequencing used peripheral blood mononuclear cells (PBMCs), collected at baseline. The chain combines TRBV6-1 with TRBJ2-7; 7 nucleotides agree with TRBD1. This CDR3 reads CASSDRVHYEQYF. The CDR3 DNA reads TGTGCCAGCAGCGACAGGGTACACTACGAGCAGTACTTC.